This T cell receptor (beta chain) was identified in a study of Graves' ophthalmopathy and Graves' hyperthyroidism. Amplification from RNA transcripts yielded the TCR beta CDR3 regions. HTBI primers were employed in first-round RT-PCR, then a second-round multiplex PCR followed. TCRdb called the multiplex PCR reads again in MiXCR, with one record for every CDR3 protein. Of some 410,000 distinct CDR3 sequences in the sample, about 21% were seen once. General observations from the study: A classifier, a 13-signature model, separated ophthalmopathy from stable hyperthyroidism with around 88% sensitivity and around 83% specificity. The model predicted progression of ophthalmopathy with a sensitivity of roughly 65%, and its specificity was 72% to 85%.

Germline CDR1 reads DFQATT; CDR2 reads SNEGSKA (reference sequence). The CDR3 loop spans 11 amino acids. Hyperthyroidism was new, under 2 months, in patients aged 18 to 65. For this clonotype: Antigen: not known. One base away lies a much larger clone, so this may be a sequencing read error.

The clonotype comes from a woman under 30 with stable Graves' hyperthyroidism. Sequencing was performed on peripheral blood. The genes are TRBV20-1 and TRBJ2-3; maybe TRBD2 (5 bases). DNA for the CDR3: TGCAGTGCTAGACTAGCAGATACGCGGTATTTT. Translation: CSARLADTRYF.